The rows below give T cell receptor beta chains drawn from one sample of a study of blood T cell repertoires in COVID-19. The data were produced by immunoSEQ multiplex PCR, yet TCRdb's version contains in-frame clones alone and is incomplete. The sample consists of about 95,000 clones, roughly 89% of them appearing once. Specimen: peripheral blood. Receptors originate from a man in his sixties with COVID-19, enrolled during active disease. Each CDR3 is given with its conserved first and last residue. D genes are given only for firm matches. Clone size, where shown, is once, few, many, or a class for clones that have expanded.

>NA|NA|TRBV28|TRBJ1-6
CASNTGNSPLHF
TGTGCCAGCAATACAGGGAACTCACCCCTCCACTTT
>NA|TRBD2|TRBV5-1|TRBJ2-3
CASSSTSGSDTQYF
TGCGCCAGCAGCTCGACTAGCGGGAGTGATACGCAGTATTTT
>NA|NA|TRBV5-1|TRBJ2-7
CASSPRTVNSYEQYF
TGCGCCAGCAGCCCCCGGACAGTGAACTCCTACGAGCAGTACTTC
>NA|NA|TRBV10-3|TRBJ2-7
CAISGRVDYEQYF
TGTGCCATCAGTGGGAGGGTCGACTACGAGCAGTACTTC
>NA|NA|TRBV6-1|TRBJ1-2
CASSEARVGYTF
TGTGCCAGCAGTGAAGCCCGGGTAGGCTACACCTTC
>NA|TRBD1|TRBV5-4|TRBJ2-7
CASSVTGGYEQYF
TGTGCCAGCAGCGTGACAGGGGGCTACGAGCAGTACTTC
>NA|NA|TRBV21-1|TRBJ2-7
CASSRGTGRNYEQYF
TGTGCCAGCAGCAGGGGGACAGGGCGCAACTACGAGCAGTACTTC
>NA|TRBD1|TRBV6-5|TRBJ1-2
CASRQGDYGYTF
TGTGCCAGCAGACAGGGGGACTATGGCTACACCTTC
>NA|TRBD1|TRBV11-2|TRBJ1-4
CASSSIDRVWGKLFF
TGTGCCAGCAGCTCAATCGACAGGGTATGGGGAAAACTGTTTTTT
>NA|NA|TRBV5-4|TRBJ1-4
CASSLVGQTNEKLFF
TGTGCCAGCAGCTTGGTAGGACAGACTAATGAAAAACTGTTTTTT
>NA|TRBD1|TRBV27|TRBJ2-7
CASATGGRGYEQYF
TGTGCCAGTGCGACAGGGGGCCGGGGGTACGAGCAGTACTTC
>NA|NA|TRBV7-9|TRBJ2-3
CASSFRGTDTQYF
TGTGCCAGCAGCTTTAGGGGGACAGATACGCAGTATTTT
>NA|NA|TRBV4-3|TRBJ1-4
CASSQVGGDGNEKLFF
TGCGCCAGCAGCCAAGTGGGGGGTGACGGTAATGAAAAACTGTTTTTT
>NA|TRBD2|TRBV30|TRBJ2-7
CAWSVGGARYEQYF
TGTGCCTGGAGTGTCGGGGGGGCGAGGTACGAGCAGTACTTC
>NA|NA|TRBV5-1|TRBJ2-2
CASRPGVIGELFF
TGCGCCAGCAGGCCGGGGGTTATCGGGGAGCTGTTTTTT
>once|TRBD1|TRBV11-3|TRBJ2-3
CASSLDGQGDTQYF
TGTGCCAGCAGCTTAGACGGACAGGGAGATACGCAGTATTTT
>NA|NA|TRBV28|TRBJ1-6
CASSSTSSPLHF
TGTGCCAGCAGCTCCACGAGTTCACCCCTCCACTTT
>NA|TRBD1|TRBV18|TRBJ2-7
CASSTQGQLYEQYF
TGTGCCAGCTCGACCCAGGGACAGCTCTACGAGCAGTACTTC
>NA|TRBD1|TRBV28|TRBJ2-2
CASTGRQGRGGELFF
TGTGCCAGCACCGGTCGACAGGGGAGAGGCGGGGAGCTGTTTTTT
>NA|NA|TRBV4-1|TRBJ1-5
CASSQVNRDNQPQHF
TGCGCCAGCAGCCAAGTGAACAGGGACAATCAGCCCCAGCATTTT
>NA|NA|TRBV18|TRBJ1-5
CASSPGQDRDNQPQHF
TGTGCCAGCTCACCTGGGCAGGATCGGGACAATCAGCCCCAGCATTTT
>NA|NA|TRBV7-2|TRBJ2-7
CASSLYRLTGEQYF
TGTGCCAGCAGCTTATATAGACTTACGGGGGAGCAGTACTTC
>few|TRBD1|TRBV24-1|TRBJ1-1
CATSDPTGGDTEAFF
TGTGCCACCAGTGACCCGACAGGGGGGGACACTGAAGCTTTCTTT
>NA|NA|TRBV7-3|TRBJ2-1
CASSLSSVNEQFF
TGTGCCAGCAGTTTATCTAGCGTCAATGAGCAGTTCTTC
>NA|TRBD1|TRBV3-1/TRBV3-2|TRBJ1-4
CASSHGQGYNEKLFF
TGTGCCAGCAGCCATGGACAGGGCTATAATGAAAAACTGTTTTTT
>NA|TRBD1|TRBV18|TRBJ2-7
CASSLLPAPVGQGVGEQYF
TGTGCCAGCTCACTCCTTCCCGCCCCCGTTGGACAGGGGGTCGGCGAGCAGTACTTC
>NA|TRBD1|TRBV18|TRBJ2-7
CASSPGTGTYEQYF
TGTGCCAGCTCACCGGGGACAGGAACCTACGAGCAGTACTTC
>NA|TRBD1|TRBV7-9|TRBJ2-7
CASSLDIWTGYQDEQYF
TGTGCCAGCAGCTTAGATATATGGACAGGGTATCAGGACGAGCAGTACTTC
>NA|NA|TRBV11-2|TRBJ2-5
CASSPGQLQETQYF
TGTGCCAGCAGTCCGGGACAACTCCAAGAGACCCAGTACTTC
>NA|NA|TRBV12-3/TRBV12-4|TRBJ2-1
CASSLSGTEQFF
TGTGCCAGCAGTTTATCGGGGACAGAGCAGTTCTTC